This T cell receptor (beta chain) emerged from a study of radiotherapy plus CTLA-4 blockade in lung cancer (dated by TCRdb to the late 2010s). Background on the whole study: Objective responses were observed in 18% of enrolled patients, and disease control was achieved in around 28%.

Measured from the cysteine to the phenylalanine, the CDR3 is 14 residues long. The read is trimmed to its CDR3 DNA, 42 bases read in frame from base 1. Trimming leaves V shorter by 3 bases and J shorter by 2 bases, with the junction holding 3 bases beyond the gene matches. Sequences SGDLS (CDR1) and YYNGEE (CDR2) are obtained from the germline V gene. The study evaluated CTLA-4 blockade (ipilimumab) given together with focal radiation therapy in patients who had chemo-refractory metastatic non-small-cell lung cancer. The library was prepared using the immunoSEQ multiplex PCR assay. TCRdb obtained this table from immuneACCESS and retained in-frame rearrangements with V and J assigned. These tables miss some clones; where compared with another copy, unresolved V genes account for less than half of the shortfall, and the remainder is unexplained. Here the sample has roughly 77,000 clones; roughly 80% occur a single time. Roughly a tenth of the sample lies in the top ten.

This clone was counted between two and nine times. The antigen it binds to is not known. The sample holds no much larger clone one base away, and base qualities are not on file. What the authors observed across the whole study: TCR clones derived from tumors expanded in peripheral blood after treatment with radiotherapy and ipilimumab. The strongest predictors of response, as reported, were early dynamic changes in blood T cell clones along with a rise in serum interferon-beta after radiation.

The chain was built from TRBV9 and TRBJ1-2; 8 middle bases align to TRBD1. This TCR was recovered from a human donor with non-small cell lung cancer whose response to radiotherapy plus ipilimumab could not be evaluated. The sequencing here drew on peripheral blood, taken from a patient treated with radiotherapy plus ipilimumab. The nucleotide sequence reads as follows: TGTGCCAGCAGCGCGCGACAGGGGAACTATGGCTACACCTTC. Its amino acids are CASSARQGNYGYTF.